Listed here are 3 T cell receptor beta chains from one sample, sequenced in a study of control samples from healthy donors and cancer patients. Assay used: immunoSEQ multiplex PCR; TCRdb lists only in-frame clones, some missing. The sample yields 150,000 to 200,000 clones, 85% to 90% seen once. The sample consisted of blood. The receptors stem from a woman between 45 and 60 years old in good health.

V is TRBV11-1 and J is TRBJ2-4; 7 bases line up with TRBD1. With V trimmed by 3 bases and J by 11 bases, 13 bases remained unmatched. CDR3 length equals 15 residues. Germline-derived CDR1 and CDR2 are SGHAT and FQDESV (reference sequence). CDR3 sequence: CASSFTRGEGAVQYF. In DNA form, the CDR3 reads TGTGCCAGCAGCTTCACCAGGGGAGAGGGGGCGGTTCAGTACTTC.

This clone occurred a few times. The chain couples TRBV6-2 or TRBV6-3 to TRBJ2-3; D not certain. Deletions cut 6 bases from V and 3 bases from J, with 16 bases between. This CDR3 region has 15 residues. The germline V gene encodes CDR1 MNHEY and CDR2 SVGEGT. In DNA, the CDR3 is TGTGCCAGCAGCCGCATTGTGGTTTTGACAGATACGCAGTATTTT. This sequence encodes CASSRIVVLTDTQYF.

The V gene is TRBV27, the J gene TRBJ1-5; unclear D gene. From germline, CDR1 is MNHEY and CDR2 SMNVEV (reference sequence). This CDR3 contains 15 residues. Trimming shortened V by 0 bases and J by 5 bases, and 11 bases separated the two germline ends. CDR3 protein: CASSLSGRLDQPQHF. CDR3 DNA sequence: TGTGCCAGCAGTTTATCCGGACGCCTGGATCAGCCCCAGCATTTT.